This TCR beta chain was profiled in a study of blood T cell repertoires in COVID-19. Study overall: The analysed material was cDNA or gDNA that came from T cells, B-cell-depleted T cells, or PBMCs.

CDR1 is SEHNR and CDR2 is FQNEAQ in the germline V gene (reference sequence). CDR3 size: 15 residues. V was clipped by 4 bases and J by 9 bases; unmatched bases: 10. Original processing notes: Estimates of nucleated cell counts were drawn from the amplification of reference gene primers. Libraries were prepared by immunoSEQ multiplex PCR; TCRdb keeps only in-frame clonotypes and omits some of them. From that table come the V and J calls and clone size; the DNA was used to work out D and trimming. Of some 400,000 clones in the sample, 81% were seen once. This clone has only one observation. This clonotype originated in a human donor with acute or convalescent COVID-19. The donor label of this sample is uncertain. Source material: peripheral blood. The chain is built from TRBV7-9 and TRBJ2-1; 9 bases fit TRBD1. The CDR3 spells CASSSAGQGGGEQFF. The CDR3 nucleotides read TGTGCCAGCAGCTCAGCGGGACAGGGAGGGGGTGAGCAGTTCTTC.